This T cell receptor beta chain stems from a study of regulatory T cells in long-lasting Graves disease. This CDR3 region has 13 residues. CDR1 and CDR2 from the germline V gene are MNHEY and SVGEGT. V lost 4 bases and J lost 9, with 10 bases in between. For TCR beta, libraries came from iRepertoire HTBI primers and Arm-PCR of CDR3 regions. TCRdb called the multiplex PCR reads again in MiXCR, with one record for every CDR3 protein. The sample lists about 360,000 distinct CDR3 sequences, roughly 15% occurring once. Noted time point: newly diagnosed GD, antithyroid drugs for less than 3 months. The TCR library was made from RNA that had been extracted from PBMCs in TRIzol. The same specimen was also included in a second study, on T cells in Graves' hyperthyroidism and ophthalmopathy. That paper notes: For the diagnoses, clinical symptoms, serum thyroxine and TRAb, thyroid ultrasound and orbital computed tomography were used. Progression to ophthalmopathy was predicted a median of 6.5 months early.

The sample consisted of peripheral blood mononuclear cells (PBMCs), taken at new diagnosis, from a patient treated with antithyroid drugs. This TCR was recovered from a woman younger than 30 with Graves disease. V is TRBV6-2 or TRBV6-3 and J is TRBJ1-6; TRBD1 might be the D (5 bases). CDR3 coding DNA: TGTGCCAGCAGTTCTGGGGCGAGTTCACCCCTCCACTTT. Its translation is CASSSGASSPLHF.